This TCR beta chain derives from a study of blood T cell repertoires in COVID-19. The wider study: Samples taken during acute and convalescent COVID-19 were collected in the United States, Italy and Spain. T cells, B-cell-depleted T cells, or PBMCs provided the cDNA or gDNA that served as material.

V was shortened by 4 bases and J by 10 bases, with 17 bases between the two germline ends. The CDR3 spans 15 residues. Germline loops: CDR1 WSHSY, CDR2 SAAADI. The authors' processing: Estimated nucleated cell counts came from reference gene primer amplification. Libraries were prepared by immunoSEQ multiplex PCR; TCRdb keeps only in-frame clonotypes and omits some of them. V and J calls and clone size are given by that table; D and trimming were obtained from the DNA. The repertoire has 80,000 or so clones, over 75% of them found once; the top ten carry about 9.9%. The sequenced sample was peripheral blood. The sequence came from a human donor in a cohort sampled during active COVID-19. The V call is TRBV10-2, the J call TRBJ1-6; D is undetermined. The CDR3: CASSVGQPRLSPLHF. The CDR3 DNA reads TGCGCCAGCAGTGTGGGCCAACCGCGATTATCACCCCTCCACTTT.